This TCR beta chain was sequenced during a study of glioma-infiltrating T cells after dendritic cell vaccination. Turning to the study itself: At biweekly intervals, patients got three intradermal dendritic cell vaccine injections.

The primer mix had 60 V beta and 13 J beta primers. Sequencing used immunoSEQ multiplex PCR; TCRdb keeps in-frame clones, though not all of them. The sample has tens of thousands of clones; about 76% are singletons. Germline V gives CDR1 MNHNY, CDR2 SVGAGI (reference sequence). The CDR3 covers 15 residues. The germline V and J ends were trimmed by 4 bases and 5 bases, with 12 bases remaining between them. Isocitrate dehydrogenase mutation was absent in all glioblastoma patients. The TCR sequence derives from a human donor with glioblastoma. The J gene is TRBJ1-6, the V gene TRBV6-6; a possible D gene is TRBD1 (6 bases). Source: blood, taken before dendritic cell vaccination. The CDR3 region is CASSSGTPNNSPLHF. The CDR3 DNA reads as TGTGCCAGCAGTTCGGGGACACCGAATAATTCACCCCTCCACTTT.